The 30 T cell receptor beta chains listed next were all sequenced from one sample in a study of T cell changes during pregnancy in multiple sclerosis (dated by TCRdb to between 2018 and 2021). The method behind the library was the immunoSEQ multiplex PCR assay. TCRdb limited this immuneACCESS table to in-frame rearrangements with V and J called. A share of clones is missing; checked studies link under half to unresolved V genes, and the rest is unexplained. Counted in this sample were tens of thousands of clones; more than 70% of them appeared once. Of the sample, approximately 0.5% falls within the top ten clones. The sequencing used CD4+ T cells from peripheral blood mononuclear cells, collected in the first trimester of pregnancy. The receptor set was obtained from a female donor with multiple sclerosis, enrolled in a pregnancy study.

The chain couples TRBV28 to TRBJ2-1, with TRBD2 matching over 12 bases. The CDR3 extends over 16 amino acids. With V trimmed by 6 bases and J by 1 base, 4 bases remained unmatched. In germline, CDR1 is MDHEN, CDR2 SYDVKM. The CDR3: CASSGLAGPSYNEQFF. The CDR3 region has the DNA TGTGCCAGCAGCGGACTAGCGGGACCGTCCTACAATGAGCAGTTCTTC.

The chain uses TRBV11-2 and TRBJ2-3; D may be TRBD2 (5 bases). Deletions cut 5 bases from V and 1 base from J, with 10 bases between. The CDR3 runs to 14 residues. Germline CDR1 and CDR2: SGHAT and FQNNGV. This CDR3 is CASSLGRGTDTQYF. DNA of the CDR3: TGTGCCAGCAGCCTCGGGCGGGGCACAGATACGCAGTATTTT.

The chain employs TRBV10-1 and TRBJ2-7; a possible D gene is TRBD1 (6 bases). V was trimmed by 2 bases and J by 3 bases, leaving 8 bases between them. This CDR3 spans 13 amino acids. Germline V gives CDR1 WNHNN, CDR2 SYGVQD (reference sequence). Here the CDR3 DNA reads TGCGCCAGCAGTGAGACACAGGGCTACGAGCAGTACTTC. Residues: CASSETQGYEQYF.

The rearrangement joins TRBV6-1 to TRBJ1-6; 8 bases agree with TRBD1. The CDR3 totals 15 residues. CDR1 is MNHNS, CDR2 SASEGT, per germline. V dropped 6 bases and J dropped 5; count of bases not matched to a gene: 6. The DNA for the CDR3 is TGTGCCAGCAGCCTACAGGGGGGTGATAATTCACCCCTCCACTTT. Its translation: CASSLQGGDNSPLHF.

V is TRBV7-6 and J is TRBJ2-2; 15 bases map to TRBD2. Germline CDR1 reads SGHVS; CDR2 reads FNYEAQ. Trimming took 5 bases from V and 4 from J; bases not matched to a gene: 8. CDR3 length: 18 amino acids. CDR3 loop: CASSPGLAGGLSTGELFF. The CDR3 coding sequence is TGTGCCAGCAGCCCGGGACTAGCGGGAGGTTTAAGCACCGGGGAGCTGTTTTTT.

The chain employs TRBV11-3 and TRBJ2-1; 10 bases line up with TRBD2. This CDR3 contains 15 residues. The germline V gene has CDR1 SGHNT and CDR2 YENEEA. J gave up 6 bases and V 6 bases, and 8 bases lay outside the gene matches. The CDR3 here is CASSLLAGDTNEQFF. CDR3 DNA: TGTGCCAGCAGTCTTCTAGCGGGAGATACCAATGAGCAGTTCTTC.

The chain combines TRBV30 with TRBJ1-1; weak D call: TRBD1 (5 bases). V lost 3 bases and J lost 4, with 12 bases in between. Germline V gene sequence: CDR1 GTSNPN, CDR2 SVGIG (reference sequence). This CDR3 spans 13 amino acids. The CDR3 sequence is CAWRGPRGTEAFF. The DNA for the CDR3 is TGTGCCTGGAGGGGGCCCCGCGGCACTGAAGCTTTCTTT.

This clone was recorded once. The chain is built from TRBV5-6 and TRBJ1-4, with a possible D match to TRBD1 (6 bases). Germline CDR1 and CDR2: SGHDT and YYEEEE. The V and J ends lost 2 bases and 8 bases respectively, with 16 bases between them. The CDR3 length is 15 residues. CDR3 region: CASSLYRDTLEKLFF. The CDR3 coding sequence is TGTGCCAGCAGCTTATACCGGGACACGTTAGAAAAACTGTTTTTT. Using reference TRBV5-6 and TRBJ1-4 for the parts outside the CDR3, the full variable domain is DAGVTQSPTHLIKTRGQQVTLRCSPKSGHDTVSWYQQALGQGPQFIFQYYEEEERQRGNFPDRFSGHQFPNYSSELNVNALLLGDSALYLCASSLYRDTLEKLFFGSGTQLSVL.

The chain combines TRBV5-4 with TRBJ2-2; D unclear. V was clipped by 0 bases and J by 3 bases, with 6 bases between them. This CDR3 contains 14 residues. From germline, CDR1 is SGHNT and CDR2 YYREEE (reference sequence). CDR3 sequence reads: CASSLEPYTGELFF. The CDR3 DNA is TGTGCCAGCAGCTTGGAGCCCTACACCGGGGAGCTGTTTTTT.

The chain links TRBV30 to TRBJ1-6; TRBD1 is a possible D gene (6 bases). This CDR3 is built from 14 residues. Deletions cut 3 bases from V and 4 bases from J, with 10 bases between. The V gene's germline CDR1 is GTSNPN and CDR2 SVGIG (reference sequence). The CDR3 here is CAWSETGYNSPLHF. The CDR3 DNA reads TGTGCCTGGAGCGAGACAGGTTATAATTCACCCCTCCACTTT.

V and J are TRBV2 and TRBJ1-1; D ambiguous. CDR3 size: 13 residues. In germline, CDR1 is SNHLY, CDR2 FYNNEI. Trimming pared 6 bases from V and 1 base from J, leaving 9 bases between. CDR3 DNA sequence: TGTGCCAGCAGCTCGAAGCCGAACACTGAAGCTTTCTTT. It translates to CASSSKPNTEAFF.

The chain links TRBV9 to TRBJ2-5; possibly TRBD1 for D (6 bases). The CDR3 runs 14 residues. V was trimmed by 2 bases and J by 2 bases, leaving 10 bases between them. The germline V gene has CDR1 SGDLS and CDR2 YYNGEE. Here the CDR3 reads CASSVGADQETQYF. The CDR3 DNA is TGTGCCAGCAGCGTGGGGGCAGATCAAGAGACCCAGTACTTC.

This clone has only one observation. The chain carries TRBV30 and TRBJ2-1, with D possibly being TRBD2 (5 bases). The CDR3 consists of 11 residues. The V gene lost 1 base and the J gene lost 9 bases, with 7 bases spanning the gap. The germline V gene has CDR1 GTSNPN and CDR2 SVGIG (reference sequence). The CDR3 DNA is TGTGCCTGGAGTGGGAGGAGTGAGCAGTTCTTC. Translation gives CAWSGRSEQFF.

This sequence joins TRBV28 and TRBJ2-7; the match to TRBD1 covers 10 bases. V was pared by 6 bases and J by 3 bases, with 5 bases of the junction left unmatched. This CDR3 contains 14 residues. CDR1 MDHEN and CDR2 SYDVKM come from the germline V gene. This CDR3 reads CASRGQGLIYEQYF. CDR3 sequence (DNA): TGTGCCAGCAGGGGACAGGGGTTAATCTACGAGCAGTACTTC.

The chain has TRBV7-9 and TRBJ2-7; the D gene is possibly TRBD1 (6 bases). V lost 3 bases, J lost 4 bases, and 7 bases lay in between. Per the germline V gene, CDR1 is SEHNR and CDR2 is FQNEAQ (reference sequence). The CDR3 runs to 12 residues. CDR3 nucleotides: TGTGCCAGCAGCTTCAGGGGTTACGAGCAGTACTTC. Residues: CASSFRGYEQYF.

V and J are TRBV7-3 and TRBJ2-3; 8 bases agree with TRBD2. Germline values: CDR1 SGHTA, CDR2 FQGTGA. CDR3 length: 12 residues. V lost 5 bases, J lost 6 bases, and 1 base stayed unmatched. CDR3 region: CASSERGDTQYF. CDR3 nucleotide sequence: TGTGCCAGCAGCGAGCGGGGGGATACGCAGTATTTT.

This clone was observed a single time. The genes are TRBV6-1 and TRBJ2-1; 7 positions match TRBD1. The CDR3 covers 15 residues. Germline loops: CDR1 MNHNS, CDR2 SASEGT. J gave up 4 bases and V 4 bases, and 7 bases lay outside the gene matches. In DNA form, the CDR3 reads TGTGCCAGCAGTGCATTCGGGACAGATTACAATGAGCAGTTCTTC. It codes for CASSAFGTDYNEQFF.

The V call is TRBV10-3, the J call TRBJ1-1; the D gene is possibly TRBD1 (6 bases). V was pared by 3 bases and J by 1 base, with 21 bases between. The CDR3 runs 18 residues. The germline CDR1 and CDR2 sequences are ENHRY and SYGVKD. The CDR3 reads CAISDSAGARRKNTEAFF. CDR3 in DNA: TGTGCCATCAGTGATTCGGCGGGGGCGCGTAGGAAGAACACTGAAGCTTTCTTT.

V and J are TRBV27 and TRBJ1-1; weak D call: TRBD1 (6 bases). The CDR3 loop spans 14 amino acids. Trimming took 3 bases from V and 5 from J, leaving 13 bases between them. Germline loops: CDR1 MNHEY, CDR2 SMNVEV (reference sequence). CDR3 DNA: TGTGCCAGCAGTTTTCAGGGGACGGGGACTGAAGCTTTCTTT. Its protein product is CASSFQGTGTEAFF.

CDR3 nucleotides: TGCGCCAGCAGCTTGGGACCGGAGAGCTCTGGGGCCAACGTCCTGACTTTC. The encoded protein is CASSLGPESSGANVLTF. V gene TRBV5-1 combines with J gene TRBJ2-6, with unresolved D. The germline gives CDR1 SGHRS, CDR2 YFSETQ. CDR3 length: 17 residues. Trimming removed 0 bases at V and 0 bases at J, with 10 bases between.

V usage is TRBV5-6 and J usage is TRBJ1-1, with D possibly TRBD1 on 5 matching bases. The CDR3 consists of 14 residues. V lost 4 bases and J 7 bases, leaving 17 bases between the germline ends. Germline V gene data show CDR1 as SGHDT and CDR2 as YYEEEE. This CDR3 is CASSKGPIRVEAFF. The CDR3 region has the DNA TGTGCCAGCAGCAAAGGACCCATCAGGGTTGAAGCTTTCTTT.

The chain couples TRBV5-4 to TRBJ1-2, with 9 nucleotides matching TRBD1. Germline V gene sequence: CDR1 SGHNT, CDR2 YYREEE (reference sequence). V trimming: 3 bases; J trimming: 10 bases; junction bases outside the gene matches: 7. The CDR3 totals 13 residues. The CDR3 here is CASSWTGQGDYTF. As DNA, the CDR3 is TGTGCCAGCAGCTGGACGGGACAGGGAGACTACACCTTC. Full variable domain (remainder filled in from reference TRBV5-4 and TRBJ1-2): ETGVTQSPTHLIKTRGQQVTLRCSSQSGHNTVSWYQQALGQGPQFIFQYYREEENGRGNFPPRFSGLQFPNYSSELNVNALELDDSALYLCASSWTGQGDYTFGSGTRLTVV.

This clone has only one observation. This rearrangement joins TRBV7-3 to TRBJ2-3, with a tentative D call TRBD1 (5 bases). The CDR3 runs to 15 residues. CDR1 is SGHTA and CDR2 is FQGTGA in the germline V gene. V dropped 5 bases and J dropped 2 bases, with 14 bases sitting between them. The CDR3 here is CASSLSTADTDTQYF. As DNA, the CDR3 is TGTGCCAGCAGCCTATCGACAGCAGACACAGATACGCAGTATTTT.

This clone appeared once. V usage is TRBV6-9 and J usage is TRBJ2-1; TRBD2 agrees at 7 bases. CDR1 and CDR2 (germline): MNHGY, SVAAGI. This CDR3 is built from 15 residues. V lost 0 bases to trimming and J lost 6 bases; unmatched junction nucleotides: 5. CDR3 nucleotide sequence: TGTGCCAGCAGTTATTCTCCGCGGGAGCCCAATGAGCAGTTCTTC. Its translation is CASSYSPREPNEQFF.

The table lists this clone with a few counts. V gene TRBV6-1 combines with J gene TRBJ2-3, with TRBD2 matching 8 bases. This CDR3 is 15 amino acids long. The germline V gene has CDR1 MNHNS and CDR2 SASEGT. Losses at the gene ends were 1 base for V and 1 base for J; bases not matched to a gene: 1. For the CDR3, the DNA is TGTGCCAGCAGTGAAGGGGGACTAGGCACAGATACGCAGTATTTT. This translates into CASSEGGLGTDTQYF.

The chain links TRBV28 to TRBJ1-2; no definite D call. The V and J ends lost 2 bases and 4 bases respectively, with 8 bases between them. Germline CDR1 and CDR2: MDHEN and SYDVKM. There are 13 residues in the CDR3. The DNA for the CDR3 is TGTGCCAGCAGTTTAGCGGGAACCTATGGCTACACCTTC. Amino acid sequence: CASSLAGTYGYTF.

The V gene is TRBV10-1, the J gene TRBJ1-3; D gene unclear. Germline assignment: CDR1 WNHNN and CDR2 SYGVQD (reference sequence). Trimming stripped 3 bases from V and 0 bases from J, with 9 bases between. The CDR3 runs 15 residues. The CDR3 DNA sequence: TGCGCCAGCAGTGATTCAGGAACCTCTGGAAACACCATATATTTT. The encoded protein is CASSDSGTSGNTIYF.

This chain connects TRBV27 to TRBJ2-5, with 10 bases lining up with TRBD1. CDR1 is MNHEY, CDR2 SMNVEV, per germline (reference sequence). The CDR3 is made up of 18 amino acids. The V gene end was trimmed by 5 bases and the J gene end by 4 bases; junction bases not matched to a gene: 16. The chain's CDR3 is CASSPLILLGQGGETQYF. The CDR3 nucleotides read TGTGCCAGCAGTCCTCTTATACTACTAGGACAGGGGGGAGAGACCCAGTACTTC.

The table lists this clone with a count of one. CDR3 nucleotide sequence: TGTGCCAGCTACAAGGTCCAGGGTAGCTATGGCTACACCTTC. It is translated as CASYKVQGSYGYTF. The chain carries TRBV7-3 and TRBJ1-2, with D possibly TRBD1 on 5 matching bases. V lost 8 bases, J lost 4 bases, and 17 bases lay in between. Germline CDR1 and CDR2: SGHTA and FQGTGA. The CDR3 runs to 14 residues.

This chain joins TRBV7-9 and TRBJ2-6, with 8 bases lining up with TRBD1. J gave up 0 bases and V 3 bases, and 10 bases lay outside the gene matches. CDR1 is SEHNR and CDR2 is FQNEAQ in the germline V gene (reference sequence). CDR3 length: 19 amino acids. This chain's CDR3 is CASSFPTGQGASGANVLTF. The CDR3 DNA is TGTGCCAGCAGCTTTCCCACAGGACAGGGCGCCTCTGGGGCCAACGTCCTGACTTTC.